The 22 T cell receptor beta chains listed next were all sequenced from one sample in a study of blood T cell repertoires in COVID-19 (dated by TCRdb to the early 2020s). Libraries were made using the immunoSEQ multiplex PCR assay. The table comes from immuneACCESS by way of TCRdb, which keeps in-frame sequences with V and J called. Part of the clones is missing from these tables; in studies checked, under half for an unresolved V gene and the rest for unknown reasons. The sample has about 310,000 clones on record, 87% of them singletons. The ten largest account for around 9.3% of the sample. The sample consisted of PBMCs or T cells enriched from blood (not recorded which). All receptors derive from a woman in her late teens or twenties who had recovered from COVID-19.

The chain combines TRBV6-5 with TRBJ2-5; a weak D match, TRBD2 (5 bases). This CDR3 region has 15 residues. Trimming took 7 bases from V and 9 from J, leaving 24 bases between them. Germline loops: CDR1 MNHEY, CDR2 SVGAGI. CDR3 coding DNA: TGTGCCAGCATTTCTCAGAGAGGGCGTTTAACGTCCCAGTACTTC. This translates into CASISQRGRLTSQYF.

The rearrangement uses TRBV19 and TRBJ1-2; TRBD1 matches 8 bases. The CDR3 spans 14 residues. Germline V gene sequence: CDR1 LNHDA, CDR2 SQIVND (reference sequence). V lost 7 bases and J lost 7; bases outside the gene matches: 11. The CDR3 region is CASTIGPGGLGYTF. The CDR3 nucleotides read TGTGCCAGTACCATTGGGCCAGGGGGCCTTGGCTACACCTTC.

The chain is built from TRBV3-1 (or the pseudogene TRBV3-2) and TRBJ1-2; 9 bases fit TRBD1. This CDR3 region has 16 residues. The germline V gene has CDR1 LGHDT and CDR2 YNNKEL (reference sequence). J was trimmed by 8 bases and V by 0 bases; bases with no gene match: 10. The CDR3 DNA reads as TGTGCCAGCAGCCAAGATGGAAGGGACAGGGAGAGAGGCTACACCTTC. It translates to CASSQDGRDRERGYTF.

CDR3: CSASPGQPQHF. The CDR3 DNA reads TGCAGTGCTAGTCCGGGTCAGCCCCAGCATTTT. V gene TRBV20-1 combines with J gene TRBJ1-5; D is undetermined. In germline, CDR1 is DFQATT, CDR2 SNEGSKA (reference sequence). The CDR3 runs 11 residues. V lost 3 bases and J 6 bases, leaving 6 bases between the germline ends.

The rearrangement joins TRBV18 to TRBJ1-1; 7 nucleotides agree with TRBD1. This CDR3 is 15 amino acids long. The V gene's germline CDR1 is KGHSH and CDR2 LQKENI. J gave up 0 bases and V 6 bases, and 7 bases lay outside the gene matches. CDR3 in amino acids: CASSQKGQMNTEAFF. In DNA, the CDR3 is TGTGCCAGCTCCCAGAAGGGACAGATGAACACTGAAGCTTTCTTT.

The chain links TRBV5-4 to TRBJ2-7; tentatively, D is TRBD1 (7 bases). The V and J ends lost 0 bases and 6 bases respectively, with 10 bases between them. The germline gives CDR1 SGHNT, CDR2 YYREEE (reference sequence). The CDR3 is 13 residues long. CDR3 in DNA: TGTGCCAGCAGCTTGGCGCAGGGGGGCGAGCAGTACTTC. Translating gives CASSLAQGGEQYF.

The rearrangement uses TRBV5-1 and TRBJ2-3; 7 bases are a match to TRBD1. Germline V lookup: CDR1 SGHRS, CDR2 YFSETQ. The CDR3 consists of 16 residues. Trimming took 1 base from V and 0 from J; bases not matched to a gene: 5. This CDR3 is CASSLIQGESTDTQYF. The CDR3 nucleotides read TGCGCCAGCAGCTTGATTCAGGGGGAGAGCACAGATACGCAGTATTTT.

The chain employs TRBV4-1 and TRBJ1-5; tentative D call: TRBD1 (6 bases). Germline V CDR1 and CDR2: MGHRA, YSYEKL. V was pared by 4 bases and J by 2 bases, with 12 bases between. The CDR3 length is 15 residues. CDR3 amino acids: CASSPGPGGNQPQHF. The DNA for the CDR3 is TGCGCCAGCAGCCCGGGACCAGGGGGCAATCAGCCCCAGCATTTT.

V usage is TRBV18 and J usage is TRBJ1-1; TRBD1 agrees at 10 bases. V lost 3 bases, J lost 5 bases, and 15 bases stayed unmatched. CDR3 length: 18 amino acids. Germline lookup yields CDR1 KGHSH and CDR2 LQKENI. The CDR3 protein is CASSPPGQGNFGWTEAFF. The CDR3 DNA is TGTGCCAGCTCACCGCCGGGACAGGGGAACTTTGGGTGGACTGAAGCTTTCTTT.

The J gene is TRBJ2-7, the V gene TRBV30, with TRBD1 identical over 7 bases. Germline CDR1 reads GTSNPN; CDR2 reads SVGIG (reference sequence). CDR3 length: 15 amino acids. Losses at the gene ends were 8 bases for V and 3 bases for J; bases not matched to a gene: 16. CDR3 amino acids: CAGQYPGTEVYEQYF. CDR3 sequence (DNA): TGTGCCGGACAATATCCCGGGACAGAGGTCTACGAGCAGTACTTC.

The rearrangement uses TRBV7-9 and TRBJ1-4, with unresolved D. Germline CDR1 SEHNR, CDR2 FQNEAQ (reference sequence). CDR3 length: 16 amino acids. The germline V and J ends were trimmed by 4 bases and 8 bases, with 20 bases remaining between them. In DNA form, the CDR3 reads TGTGCCAGCAGCTCCGCCAGATTTGTTGCTCAAGAAAAACTGTTTTTT. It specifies CASSSARFVAQEKLFF.

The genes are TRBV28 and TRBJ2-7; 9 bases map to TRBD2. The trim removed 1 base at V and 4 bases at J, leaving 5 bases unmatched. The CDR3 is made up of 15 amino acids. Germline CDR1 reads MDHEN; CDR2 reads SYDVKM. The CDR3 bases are TGTGCCAGCAGTTTATTTGCTAGCGGGAAATACGAGCAGTACTTC. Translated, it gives CASSLFASGKYEQYF.

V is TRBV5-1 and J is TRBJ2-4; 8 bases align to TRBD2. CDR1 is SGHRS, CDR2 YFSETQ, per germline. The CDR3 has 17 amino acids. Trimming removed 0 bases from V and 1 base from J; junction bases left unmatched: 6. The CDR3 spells CASSLAGGILAKNIQYF. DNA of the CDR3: TGCGCCAGCAGCTTGGCGGGGGGGATCCTGGCCAAAAACATTCAGTACTTC.

In DNA, the CDR3 is TGCGCCAGCAGTCAATCCTTTGCACGGGACAGGGGATCTGGGGCCAACGTCCTGACTTTC. It codes for CASSQSFARDRGSGANVLTF. The chain recombines TRBV23-1 with TRBJ2-6; 10 bases are a match to TRBD1. TRBV23-1 is flagged as an ORF with uncertain function. V shed 0 bases, J shed 1 base, and the junction held 9 bases outside the gene matches. CDR3 length: 20 residues.

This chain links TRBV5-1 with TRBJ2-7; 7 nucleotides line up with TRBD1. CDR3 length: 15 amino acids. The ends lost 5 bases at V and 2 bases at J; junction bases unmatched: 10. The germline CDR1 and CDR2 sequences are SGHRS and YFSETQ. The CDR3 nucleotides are TGCGCCAGCAGTTCGAGGGCAGGGGGTCCCTACGAGCAGTACTTC. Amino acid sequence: CASSSRAGGPYEQYF.

The CDR3 DNA reads TGTGCCAGCAGCCCCTTGGGAGGGGCGTCCTACGAGCAGTACTTC. Translation: CASSPLGGASYEQYF. This chain connects TRBV7-3 to TRBJ2-7, with 7 bases aligning to TRBD2. The CDR3 extends over 15 amino acids. Germline V gene sequence: CDR1 SGHTA, CDR2 FQGTGA. The V and J ends lost 5 bases and 1 base, in that order; junction bases with no gene match: 8.

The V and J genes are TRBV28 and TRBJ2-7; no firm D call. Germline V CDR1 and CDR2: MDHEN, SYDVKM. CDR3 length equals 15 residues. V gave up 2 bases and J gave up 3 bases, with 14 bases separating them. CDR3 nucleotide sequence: TGTGCCAGCAGTTTAGGGCTGGGTTCGATCTACGAGCAGTACTTC. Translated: CASSLGLGSIYEQYF.

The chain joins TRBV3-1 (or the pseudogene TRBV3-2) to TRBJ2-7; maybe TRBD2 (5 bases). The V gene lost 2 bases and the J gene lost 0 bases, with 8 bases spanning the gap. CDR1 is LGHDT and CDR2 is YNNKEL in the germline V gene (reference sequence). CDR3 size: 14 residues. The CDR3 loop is CASSQRTPSYEQYF. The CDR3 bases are TGTGCCAGCAGCCAACGGACTCCCTCCTACGAGCAGTACTTC.

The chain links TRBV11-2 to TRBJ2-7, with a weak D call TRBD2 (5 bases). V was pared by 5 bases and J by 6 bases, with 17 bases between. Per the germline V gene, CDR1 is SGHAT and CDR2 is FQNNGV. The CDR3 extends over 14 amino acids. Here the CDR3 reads CASSRPGGYSEQYF. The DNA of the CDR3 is TGTGCCAGCAGCCGCCCTGGCGGGTACAGCGAGCAGTACTTC. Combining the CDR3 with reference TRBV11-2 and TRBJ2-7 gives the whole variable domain EAGVAQSPRYKIIEKRQSVAFWCNPISGHATLYWYQQILGQGPKLLIQFQNNGVVDDSQLPKDRFSAERLKGVDSTLKIQPAKLEDSAVYLCASSRPGGYSEQYFGPGTRLTVT.

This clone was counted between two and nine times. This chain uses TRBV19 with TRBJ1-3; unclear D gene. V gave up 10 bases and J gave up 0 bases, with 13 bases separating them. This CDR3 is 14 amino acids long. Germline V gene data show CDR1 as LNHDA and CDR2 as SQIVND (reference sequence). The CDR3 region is CATSMTGSGNTIYF. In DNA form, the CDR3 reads TGTGCCACCAGTATGACGGGCTCTGGAAACACCATATATTTT.

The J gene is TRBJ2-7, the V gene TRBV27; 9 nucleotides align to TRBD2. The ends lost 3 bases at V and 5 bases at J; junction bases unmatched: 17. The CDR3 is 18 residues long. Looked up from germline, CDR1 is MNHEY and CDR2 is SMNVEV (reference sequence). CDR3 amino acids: CASSFRGPWSSGSDEQYF. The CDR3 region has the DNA TGTGCCAGCAGTTTCCGCGGCCCATGGAGTAGCGGGAGTGACGAGCAGTACTTC.

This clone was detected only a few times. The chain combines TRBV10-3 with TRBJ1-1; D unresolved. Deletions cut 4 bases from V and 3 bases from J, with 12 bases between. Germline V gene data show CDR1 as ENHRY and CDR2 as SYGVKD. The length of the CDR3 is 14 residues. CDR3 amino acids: CAISAGGPYTEAFF. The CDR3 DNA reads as TGTGCCATCAGTGCAGGAGGGCCCTACACTGAAGCTTTCTTT.